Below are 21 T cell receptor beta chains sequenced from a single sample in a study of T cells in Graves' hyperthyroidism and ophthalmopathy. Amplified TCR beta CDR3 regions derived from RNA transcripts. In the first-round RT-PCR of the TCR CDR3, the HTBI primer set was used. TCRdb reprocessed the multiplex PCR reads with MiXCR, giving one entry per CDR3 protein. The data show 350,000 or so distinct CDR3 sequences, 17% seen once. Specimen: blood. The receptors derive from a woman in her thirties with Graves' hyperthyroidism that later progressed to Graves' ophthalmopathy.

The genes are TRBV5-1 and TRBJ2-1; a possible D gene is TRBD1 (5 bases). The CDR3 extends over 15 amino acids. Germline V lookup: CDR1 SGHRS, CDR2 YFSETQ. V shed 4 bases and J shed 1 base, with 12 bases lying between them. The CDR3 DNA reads TGCGCCAGCAGCATAGAAGCAGGGTCCTACAATGAGCAGTTCTTC. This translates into CASSIEAGSYNEQFF. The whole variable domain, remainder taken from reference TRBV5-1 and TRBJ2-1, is KAGVTQTPRYLIKTRGQQVTLSCSPISGHRSVSWYQQTPGQGLQFLFEYFSETQRNKGNFPGRFSGRQFSNSRSEMNVSTLELGDSALYLCASSIEAGSYNEQFFGPGTRLTVL.

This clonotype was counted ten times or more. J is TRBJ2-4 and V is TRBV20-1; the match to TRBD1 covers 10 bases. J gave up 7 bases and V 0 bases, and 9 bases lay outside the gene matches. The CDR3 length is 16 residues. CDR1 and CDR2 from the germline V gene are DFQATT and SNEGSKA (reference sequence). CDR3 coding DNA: TGCAGTGCTAGAGATCGTCCCTGGACAGGGGGGAACATTCAGTACTTC. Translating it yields CSARDRPWTGGNIQYF.

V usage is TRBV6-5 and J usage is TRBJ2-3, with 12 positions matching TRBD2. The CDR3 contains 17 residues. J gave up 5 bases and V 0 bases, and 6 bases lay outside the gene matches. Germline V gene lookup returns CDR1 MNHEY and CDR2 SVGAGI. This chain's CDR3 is CASSYSASGGVEDTQYF. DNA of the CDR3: TGTGCCAGCAGTTACTCGGCTAGCGGGGGGGTGGAAGATACGCAGTATTTT.

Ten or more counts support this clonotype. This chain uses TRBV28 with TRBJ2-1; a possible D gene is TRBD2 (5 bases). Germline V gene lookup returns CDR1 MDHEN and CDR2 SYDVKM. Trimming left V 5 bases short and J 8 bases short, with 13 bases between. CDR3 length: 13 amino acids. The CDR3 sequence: CASSDLASYEQFF. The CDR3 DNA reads TGTGCCAGCAGTGACCTCGCTAGCTATGAGCAGTTCTTC. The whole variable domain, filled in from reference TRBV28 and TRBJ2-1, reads DVKVTQSSRYLVKRTGEKVFLECVQDMDHENMFWYRQDPGLGLRLIYFSYDVKMKEKGDIPEGYSVSREKKERFSLILESASTNQTSMYLCASSDLASYEQFFGPGTRLTVL.

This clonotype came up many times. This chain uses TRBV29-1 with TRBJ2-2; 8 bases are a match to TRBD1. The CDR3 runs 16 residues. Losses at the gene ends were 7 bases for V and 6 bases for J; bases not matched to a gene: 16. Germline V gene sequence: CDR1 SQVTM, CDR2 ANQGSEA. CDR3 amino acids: CSATEWQGAKAGELFF. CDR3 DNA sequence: TGCAGCGCGACCGAATGGCAGGGGGCTAAGGCCGGGGAGCTGTTTTTT.

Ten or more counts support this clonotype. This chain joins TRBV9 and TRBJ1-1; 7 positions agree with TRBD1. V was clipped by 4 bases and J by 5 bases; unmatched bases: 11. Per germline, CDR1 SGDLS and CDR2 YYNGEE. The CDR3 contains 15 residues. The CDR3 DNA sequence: TGTGCCAGCAGCCCCACAGGGGTAGGAGGTACTGAAGCTTTCTTT. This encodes CASSPTGVGGTEAFF.

Here the CDR3 DNA reads TGCAGCTACCGGACCCCGGGATACCGTTGGGCTTTCTTT. Its translation is CSYRTPGYRWAFF. This chain joins TRBV29-1 and TRBJ1-1; D call uncertain. V lost 8 bases, J lost 11 bases, and 24 bases lay in between. This CDR3 spans 13 amino acids. The germline V gene has CDR1 SQVTM and CDR2 ANQGSEA.

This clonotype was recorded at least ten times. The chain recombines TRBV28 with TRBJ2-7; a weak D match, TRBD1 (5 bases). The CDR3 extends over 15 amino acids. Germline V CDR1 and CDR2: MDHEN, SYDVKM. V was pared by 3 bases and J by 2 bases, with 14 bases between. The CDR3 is CASSFRAGLAYEQYF. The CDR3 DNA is TGTGCCAGCAGTTTCCGGGCAGGGCTAGCCTACGAGCAGTACTTC.

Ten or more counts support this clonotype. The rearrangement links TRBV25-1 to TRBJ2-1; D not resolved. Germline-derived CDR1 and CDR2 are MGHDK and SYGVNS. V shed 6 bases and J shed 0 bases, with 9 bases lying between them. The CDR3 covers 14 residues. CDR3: CASRKESSYNEQFF. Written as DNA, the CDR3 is TGTGCCAGCAGAAAAGAGAGCTCCTACAATGAGCAGTTCTTC. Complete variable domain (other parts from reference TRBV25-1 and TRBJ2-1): EADIYQTPRYLVIGTGKKITLECSQTMGHDKMYWYQQDPGMELHLIHYSYGVNSTEKGDLSSESTVSRIRTEHFPLTLESARPSHTSQYLCASRKESSYNEQFFGPGTRLTVL.

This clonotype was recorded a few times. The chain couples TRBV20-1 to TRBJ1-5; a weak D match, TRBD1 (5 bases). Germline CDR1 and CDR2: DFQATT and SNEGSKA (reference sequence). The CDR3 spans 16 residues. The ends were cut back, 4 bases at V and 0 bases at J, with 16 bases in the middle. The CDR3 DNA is TGCAGTGCTAATCTCAGGGACCCCTATAGCAATCAGCCCCAGCATTTT. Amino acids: CSANLRDPYSNQPQHF.

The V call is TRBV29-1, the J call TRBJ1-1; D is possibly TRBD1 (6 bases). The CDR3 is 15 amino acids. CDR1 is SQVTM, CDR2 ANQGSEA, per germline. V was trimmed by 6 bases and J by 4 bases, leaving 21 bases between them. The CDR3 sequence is CSVVDFGRGGTEAFF. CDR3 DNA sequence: TGCAGCGTGGTAGATTTCGGCCGAGGGGGCACTGAAGCTTTCTTT. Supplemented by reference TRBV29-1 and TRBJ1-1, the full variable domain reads SAVISQKPSRDICQRGTSLTIQCQVDSQVTMMFWYRQQPGQSLTLIATANQGSEATYESGFVIDKFPISRPNLTFSTLTVSNMSPEDSSIYLCSVVDFGRGGTEAFFGQGTRLTVV.

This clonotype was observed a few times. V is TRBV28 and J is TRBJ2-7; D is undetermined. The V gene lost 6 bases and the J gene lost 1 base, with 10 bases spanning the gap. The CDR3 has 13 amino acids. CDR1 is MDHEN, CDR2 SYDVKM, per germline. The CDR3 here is CASSLIGSYEQYF. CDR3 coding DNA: TGTGCCAGCAGCTTAATCGGATCCTACGAGCAGTACTTC.

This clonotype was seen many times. The CDR3 loop reads CASSPDPGTGGTEAFF. CDR3 nucleotides: TGTGCCAGCAGTCCCGACCCCGGGACAGGGGGCACTGAAGCTTTCTTT. V usage is TRBV6-2 or TRBV6-3 and J usage is TRBJ1-1, with TRBD1 matching 11 bases. The germline V gene encodes CDR1 MNHEY and CDR2 SVGEGT. The V and J ends lost 5 bases and 4 bases, in that order; junction bases with no gene match: 9. The CDR3 spans 16 residues.

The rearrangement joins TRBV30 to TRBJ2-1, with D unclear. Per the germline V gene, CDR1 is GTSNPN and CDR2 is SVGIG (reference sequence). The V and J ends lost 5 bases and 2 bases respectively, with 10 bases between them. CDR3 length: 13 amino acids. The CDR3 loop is CAWLGLPYNEQFF. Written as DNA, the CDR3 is TGTGCCTGGCTTGGGCTCCCCTACAATGAGCAGTTCTTC.

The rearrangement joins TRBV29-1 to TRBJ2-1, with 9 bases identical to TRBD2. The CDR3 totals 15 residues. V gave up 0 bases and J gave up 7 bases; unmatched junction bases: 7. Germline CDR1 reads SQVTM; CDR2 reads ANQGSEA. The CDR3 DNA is TGCAGCGTTGAAGATAGGCTAGCGGGGTTAAATGAGCAGTTCTTC. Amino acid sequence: CSVEDRLAGLNEQFF.

In nucleotides, the CDR3 is TGTGCCAGTAGTATCCAAGGAGGAGACACTGAAGCTTTCTTT. Residues: CASSIQGGDTEAFF. J is TRBJ1-1 and V is TRBV19; D is unresolved. With 3 bases removed from V and 3 bases from J, the gap between germline ends came to 11 bases. The CDR3 runs 14 residues. Germline V lookup: CDR1 LNHDA, CDR2 SQIVND (reference sequence).

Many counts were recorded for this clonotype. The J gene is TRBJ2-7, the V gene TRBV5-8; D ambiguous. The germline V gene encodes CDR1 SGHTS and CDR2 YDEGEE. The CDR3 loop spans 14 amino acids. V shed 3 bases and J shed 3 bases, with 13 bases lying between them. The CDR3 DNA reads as TGTGCCAGCAGCTCACCGCGAGGCGGCTACGAGCAGTACTTC. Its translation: CASSSPRGGYEQYF.

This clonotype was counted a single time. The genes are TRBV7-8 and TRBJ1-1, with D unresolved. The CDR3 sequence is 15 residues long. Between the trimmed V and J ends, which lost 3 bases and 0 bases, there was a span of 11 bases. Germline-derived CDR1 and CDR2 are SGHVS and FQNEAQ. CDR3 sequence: CASSFSGPMNTEAFF. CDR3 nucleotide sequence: TGTGCCAGCAGCTTCTCTGGACCGATGAACACTGAAGCTTTCTTT. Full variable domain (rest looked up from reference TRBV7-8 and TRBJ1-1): GAGVSQSPRYKVAKRGQDVALRCDPISGHVSLFWYQQALGQGPEFLTYFQNEAQLDKSGLPSDRFFAERPEGSVSTLKIQRTQQEDSAVYLCASSFSGPMNTEAFFGQGTRLTVV.

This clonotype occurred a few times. The CDR3 DNA reads TGTGCCAGCAGTTCATACAGGGGGCTCAACACCGGGGAGCTGTTTTTT. The encoded protein is CASSSYRGLNTGELFF. The rearrangement links TRBV28 to TRBJ2-2; 9 positions match TRBD1. The CDR3 runs to 16 residues. The V segment lost 4 bases and the J segment 2 bases; nucleotides outside the gene matches: 5. Germline-derived CDR1 and CDR2 are MDHEN and SYDVKM.

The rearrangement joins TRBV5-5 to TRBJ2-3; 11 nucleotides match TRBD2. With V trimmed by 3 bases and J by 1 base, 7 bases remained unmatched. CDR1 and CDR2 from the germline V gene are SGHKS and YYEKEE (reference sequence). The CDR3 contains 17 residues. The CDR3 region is CASSSPIAGGGTDTQYF. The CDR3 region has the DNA TGTGCCAGCAGCTCCCCAATAGCGGGAGGGGGCACAGATACGCAGTATTTT.

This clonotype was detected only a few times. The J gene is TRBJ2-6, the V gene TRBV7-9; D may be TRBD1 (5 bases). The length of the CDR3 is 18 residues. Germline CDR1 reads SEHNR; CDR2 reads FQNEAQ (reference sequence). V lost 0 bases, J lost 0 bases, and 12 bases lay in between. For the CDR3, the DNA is TGTGCCAGCAGCTTAGCAGATGGGGCTAACTCTGGGGCCAACGTCCTGACTTTC. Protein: CASSLADGANSGANVLTF. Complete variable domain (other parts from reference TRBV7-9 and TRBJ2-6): DTGVSQNPRHKITKRGQNVTFRCDPISEHNRLYWYRQTLGQGPEFLTYFQNEAQLEKSRLLSDRFSAERPKGSFSTLEIQRTEQGDSAMYLCASSLADGANSGANVLTFGAGSRLTVL.